This section outlines one TCR beta chain sequence together with its context. Its cognate antigen is unknown. Germline CDR1 reads MNHEY; CDR2 reads SVGAGI. This CDR3 is built from 15 residues. J lost 1 base, V lost 2 bases, and 4 bases had no gene match. Data came from immunoSEQ multiplex PCR; TCRdb stores just in-frame clones and leaves some out. The sample has approximately 240,000 clones; around nine tenths are singletons. The source of the sample is a study of Ad26.COV2.S vaccination and SARS-CoV-2 variants. The wider study: The COV1001 Ad26.COV2.S trial arm included the donor. In the study, Ad26.COV2.S was injected intramuscularly once, or twice 56 days apart. Whole-study findings and limits: Measures of TCR breadth and depth may have fallen short of total T cell responses.

The treatment is: around 19 received Ad26.COV2.S at low or high dose, single or two shots; several received placebo; per-sample allocation not given. Day 63 following the first vaccine or placebo injection was when the samples were taken. SARS-CoV-2 spike from the Wuhan strain was encoded by the vaccine, an Ad26 vector. The source material was peripheral blood, sampled in a trial of Ad26.COV2.S vaccine versus placebo. The TCR originated in a person between 18 and 59 years old who received the Ad26.COV2.S COVID-19 vaccine or a placebo. The chain combines TRBV6-5 with TRBJ1-2; TRBD1 matches 7 bases. The CDR3 loop is CASSYGQGGNYGYTF. The CDR3 DNA reads as TGTGCCAGCAGTTACGGTCAGGGGGGTAACTATGGCTACACCTTC.